This T cell receptor (beta chain) derives from a study of technical replicates of blood from several donors. The germline gives CDR1 MGHRA, CDR2 YSYEKL. Trimming left V 0 bases short and J 4 bases short, with 8 bases between. The CDR3 covers 14 residues. Profiled with immunoSEQ multiplex PCR; TCRdb holds only in-frame clones, not every one. The sample consists of 100,000 or so clones, roughly 96% of them appearing once. Specimen: T cells isolated from PBMCs. This sequence was found in a human donor in good health. This chain links TRBV4-1 with TRBJ2-3; no clear D gene. The chain's CDR3 is CASSQDELADTQYF. The CDR3 nucleotides are TGCGCCAGCAGCCAAGATGAGCTCGCAGATACGCAGTATTTT.